The 24 T cell receptor beta chains in this list originate from one sample, sequenced in a study of PD-1 blockade in mismatch repair-deficient tumors. Sequenced by immunoSEQ multiplex PCR; TCRdb stores in-frame clones only, minus some. The table includes 60,000 to 65,000 clones, around 88% detected once. The sequenced sample was peripheral blood, obtained 52 weeks after starting pembrolizumab. These receptors came from an adult with mismatch repair-deficient cancer.

Concerning this clone: A read error may produce the germline difference seen at one junction end. The chain combines TRBV7-7 with TRBJ2-1; 8 bases map to TRBD2. This CDR3 comprises 16 residues. CDR1 SSHAT and CDR2 FNYEAQ come from the germline V gene (reference sequence). CDR3 sequence (DNA): TGTGCTAGCAGCTTACGGAGCGGGAGCACTTGGGATGAGCAGTTCTTC. The encoded protein is CASSLRSGSTWDEQFF.

V and J are TRBV18 and TRBJ2-2; the D is unclear. The CDR3 runs 17 residues. The germline CDR1 and CDR2 sequences are KGHSH and LQKENI. V was clipped by 0 bases and J by 4 bases, with 15 bases between them. The CDR3 DNA is TGTGCCAGCTCACCACCGGTTTGGAGTCCCCCCACCGGGGAGCTGTTTTTT. It specifies CASSPPVWSPPTGELFF.

The V gene is TRBV7-2, the J gene TRBJ1-2; a possible D gene is TRBD1 (5 bases). The CDR3 is 18 amino acids. Between the trimmed V and J ends, which lost 3 bases and 4 bases, there was a span of 24 bases. CDR1 is SGHTA and CDR2 is FQGNSA in the germline V gene. The CDR3 sequence: CASSFQTPSGEGSYGYTF. The CDR3 DNA reads as TGTGCCAGCAGCTTCCAAACCCCCAGCGGAGAGGGGAGCTATGGCTACACCTTC.

In this sample, this clone turned up once. The chain recombines TRBV4-2 with TRBJ2-7; a weak D match, TRBD1 (5 bases). The germline CDR1 and CDR2 sequences are LGHNA and YNFKEQ. Between the trimmed V and J ends, which lost 0 bases and 6 bases, there was a span of 9 bases. The CDR3 has 13 residues. This chain's CDR3 is CASSQEQGPEQYF. CDR3 bases: TGTGCCAGCAGCCAAGAGCAGGGTCCCGAGCAGTACTTC.

CDR3 bases: TGTGCCAGCAGCTTAACAGGGGGCCTATCTGAGACCCAGTACTTC. It encodes CASSLTGGLSETQYF. V is TRBV27 and J is TRBJ2-5; 9 positions match TRBD1. The trim removed 6 bases at V and 5 bases at J, leaving 10 bases unmatched. Germline loops: CDR1 MNHEY, CDR2 SMNVEV (reference sequence). The CDR3 extends over 15 amino acids.

The V and J genes are TRBV30 and TRBJ1-5, with 7 bases fitting TRBD1. The CDR3 extends over 13 amino acids. The V segment lost 3 bases and the J segment 7 bases; nucleotides outside the gene matches: 6. Germline V CDR1 and CDR2: GTSNPN, SVGIG (reference sequence). The CDR3 spells CAWSLQGRQPQHF. In DNA, the CDR3 is TGTGCCTGGAGCCTACAGGGGCGGCAGCCCCAGCATTTT.

This rearrangement joins TRBV9 to TRBJ2-2, with 7 bases aligning to TRBD2. The CDR3 has 15 amino acids. V shed 2 bases and J 4 bases; nucleotides not matched to a gene: 5. Germline-derived CDR1 and CDR2 are SGDLS and YYNGEE. CDR3 sequence reads: CASSVLGGGTGELFF. DNA of the CDR3: TGTGCCAGCAGCGTCCTCGGCGGGGGCACCGGGGAGCTGTTTTTT.

This rearrangement joins TRBV19 to TRBJ1-3; a weak D match, TRBD1 (6 bases). Germline V lookup: CDR1 LNHDA, CDR2 SQIVND (reference sequence). This CDR3 is built from 20 residues. V was shortened by 2 bases and J by 4 bases, with 27 bases between the two germline ends. CDR3 DNA sequence: TGTGCCAGTAGTATAAACCCCGGGAGAGGCCGGGGGCCGTCGGGAAACACCATATATTTT. Amino acid sequence: CASSINPGRGRGPSGNTIYF.

V is TRBV10-3 and J is TRBJ2-7; D might be TRBD1 or TRBD2, each matching 5 bases. The CDR3 consists of 14 residues. With 3 bases removed from V and 3 bases from J, the gap between germline ends came to 12 bases. Per the germline V gene, CDR1 is ENHRY and CDR2 is SYGVKD. The CDR3 region is CAISDGGQGYEQYF. The CDR3 DNA reads TGTGCCATCAGTGATGGAGGTCAGGGCTACGAGCAGTACTTC.

This sequence joins TRBV27 and TRBJ2-1; D is undetermined. Germline V gene data show CDR1 as MNHEY and CDR2 as SMNVEV (reference sequence). Trimming took 6 bases from V and 6 from J, leaving 6 bases between them. The CDR3 is made up of 11 amino acids. Written as DNA, the CDR3 is TGTGCCAGCAGCAATCCCAATGAGCAGTTCTTC. Its translation is CASSNPNEQFF.

This chain links TRBV6-5 with TRBJ1-4, with TRBD1 as a possible D gene (6 bases). V was cut by 10 bases and J by 7 bases, with 13 bases left in between. The CDR3 has 12 residues. Germline CDR1 reads MNHEY; CDR2 reads SVGAGI. CDR3 in DNA: TGTGCCACCAGGGGTGAGGGTGAAAAACTGTTTTTT. This sequence encodes CATRGEGEKLFF.

The chain carries TRBV28 and TRBJ2-3; a weak D match, TRBD1 (6 bases). V was clipped by 6 bases and J by 0 bases, with 19 bases between them. Germline V gene data show CDR1 as MDHEN and CDR2 as SYDVKM. There are 17 residues in the CDR3. This CDR3 is CASSPPNRVRSTDTQYF. DNA for the CDR3: TGTGCCAGCAGCCCCCCTAACAGGGTCCGGAGCACAGATACGCAGTATTTT.

The V gene is TRBV6-4, the J gene TRBJ2-1; 10 nucleotides match TRBD2. V shed 0 bases and J 4 bases; nucleotides not matched to a gene: 3. Per germline, CDR1 MRHNA and CDR2 SNTAGT. The CDR3 length is 16 residues. CDR3 protein: CASSDSWTSGYNEQFF. The CDR3 DNA is TGTGCCAGCAGTGACTCGTGGACTAGCGGATACAATGAGCAGTTCTTC.

The chain recombines TRBV28 with TRBJ1-1; D is uncertain. The germline V gene encodes CDR1 MDHEN and CDR2 SYDVKM. The CDR3 runs to 14 residues. With 5 bases removed from V and 4 bases from J, the gap between germline ends came to 14 bases. CDR3 coding DNA: TGTGCCAGCAGTGTACAAAAGGTGTTCACTGAAGCTTTCTTT. Residues: CASSVQKVFTEAFF.

In its sample, this clone was seen a few times. V and J are TRBV30 and TRBJ2-2, with D unclear. The CDR3 runs to 14 residues. V was shortened by 3 bases and J by 1 base, with 9 bases between the two germline ends. Per germline, CDR1 GTSNPN and CDR2 SVGIG (reference sequence). The CDR3, as DNA: TGTGCCTGGAGGTTCACTATGAACACCGGGGAGCTGTTTTTT. Its protein is CAWRFTMNTGELFF.

The chain joins TRBV7-9 to TRBJ2-3; D might be TRBD1 or TRBD2, each matching 5 bases. This CDR3 contains 12 residues. Germline V gene data show CDR1 as SEHNR and CDR2 as FQNEAQ (reference sequence). V shed 10 bases and J shed 3 bases, with 11 bases lying between them. CDR3 protein: CATEGLTDTQYF. The CDR3 DNA follows: TGTGCCACCGAGGGGTTAACAGATACGCAGTATTTT.

The V and J genes are TRBV27 and TRBJ2-2; TRBD2 is a possible D gene (6 bases). CDR1 and CDR2 (germline): MNHEY, SMNVEV (reference sequence). V lost 3 bases and J 5 bases, leaving 19 bases between the germline ends. CDR3 length equals 17 residues. CDR3 bases: TGTGCCAGCAGTTTTGTGCATCGACTGGGGGGAACCGGGGAGCTGTTTTTT. Amino acids: CASSFVHRLGGTGELFF.

The chain couples TRBV19 to TRBJ2-1, with TRBD2 matching 14 bases. The CDR3 totals 17 residues. Germline CDR1 reads LNHDA; CDR2 reads SQIVND (reference sequence). With 1 base clipped from V and 7 bases from J, the junction kept 6 bases outside the gene matches. In DNA, the CDR3 is TGTGCCAGTAGTATAGGAGGGACTAGCGGGAGAAGTAATGAGCAGTTCTTC. Amino acid sequence: CASSIGGTSGRSNEQFF.

The chain employs TRBV5-1 and TRBJ1-1; maybe TRBD1 (6 bases). CDR3 length: 14 residues. Deletions cut 0 bases from V and 0 bases from J, with 6 bases between. Germline CDR1 is SGHRS and CDR2 is YFSETQ. The CDR3 DNA is TGCGCCAGCAGCTTGGGACAGGTGAACACTGAAGCTTTCTTT. Its protein product is CASSLGQVNTEAFF.

The genes are TRBV7-9 and TRBJ2-5, with D perhaps TRBD1 (6 bases). The CDR3 is 15 residues long. CDR1 and CDR2 from the germline V gene are SEHNR and FQNEAQ (reference sequence). Trimming removed 2 bases at V and 4 bases at J, with 14 bases between. CDR3 loop: CASSLRGSGGETQYF. CDR3 in DNA: TGTGCCAGCAGCTTAAGGGGGAGTGGAGGAGAGACCCAGTACTTC. The full variable domain, rest sourced from reference TRBV7-9 and TRBJ2-5, is DTGVSQNPRHKITKRGQNVTFRCDPISEHNRLYWYRQTLGQGPEFLTYFQNEAQLEKSRLLSDRFSAERPKGSFSTLEIQRTEQGDSAMYLCASSLRGSGGETQYFGPGTRLLVL.

V is TRBV7-2 and J is TRBJ1-1; 7 nucleotides agree with TRBD1. Germline lookup yields CDR1 SGHTA and CDR2 FQGNSA. The CDR3 totals 17 residues. Losses at the gene ends were 1 base for V and 3 bases for J; bases not matched to a gene: 11. CDR3 coding DNA: TGTGCCAGCAGCTTAGGTGGGACAGTGAGGGTGTACACTGAAGCTTTCTTT. Translation gives CASSLGGTVRVYTEAFF.

The chain combines TRBV6-6 with TRBJ2-3; 8 nucleotides line up with TRBD2. The CDR3 length is 15 residues. The trim removed 2 bases at V and 7 bases at J, leaving 8 bases unmatched. Germline-derived CDR1 and CDR2 are MNHNY and SVGAGI (reference sequence). DNA for the CDR3: TGTGCCAGCAGTTACGCGGGAGGCCCTTTGAATACGCAGTATTTT. It translates to CASSYAGGPLNTQYF.

CDR3 region: CASSVGSGTAYEQYF. CDR3 sequence (DNA): TGTGCCAGCAGCGTAGGGTCCGGGACAGCCTACGAGCAGTACTTC. V usage is TRBV9 and J usage is TRBJ2-7, with 7 bases lining up with TRBD1. The CDR3 covers 15 residues. Germline CDR1 and CDR2: SGDLS and YYNGEE. V dropped 0 bases and J dropped 2; count of bases not matched to a gene: 5.

The V call is TRBV6-6, the J call TRBJ2-7; D is undetermined. The CDR3 extends over 13 amino acids. Germline V CDR1 and CDR2: MNHNY, SVGAGI (reference sequence). The V end was cut by 5 bases, the J end by 3 bases, with 11 bases between. The CDR3 DNA reads as TGTGCCAGCAGTCTCCCCGACGGCTACGAGCAGTACTTC. It is translated as CASSLPDGYEQYF.